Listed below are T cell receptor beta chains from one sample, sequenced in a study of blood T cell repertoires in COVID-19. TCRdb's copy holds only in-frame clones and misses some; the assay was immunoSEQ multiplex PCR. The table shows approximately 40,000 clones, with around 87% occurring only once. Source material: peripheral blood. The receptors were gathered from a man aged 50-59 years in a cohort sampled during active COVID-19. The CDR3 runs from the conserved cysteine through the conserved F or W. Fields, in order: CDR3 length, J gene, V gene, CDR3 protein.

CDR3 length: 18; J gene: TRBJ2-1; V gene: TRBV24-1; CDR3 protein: CATSDPQGLAGTRGEQFF
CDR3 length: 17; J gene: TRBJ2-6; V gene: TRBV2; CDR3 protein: CASTGQDLLSGANVLTF
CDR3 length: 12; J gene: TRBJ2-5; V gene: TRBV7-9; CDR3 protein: CASSLVRETQYF
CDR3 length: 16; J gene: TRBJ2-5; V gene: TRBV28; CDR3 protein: CASSHTTGSYQETQYF
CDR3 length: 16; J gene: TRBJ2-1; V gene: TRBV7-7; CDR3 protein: CASSLALAGGYNEQFF
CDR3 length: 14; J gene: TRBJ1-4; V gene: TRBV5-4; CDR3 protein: CASRRDGEPEKLFF
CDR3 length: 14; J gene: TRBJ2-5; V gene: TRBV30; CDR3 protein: CAWSAGTGEKTQYF
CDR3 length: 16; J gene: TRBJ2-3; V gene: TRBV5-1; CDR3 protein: CASSLMTAARADTQYF
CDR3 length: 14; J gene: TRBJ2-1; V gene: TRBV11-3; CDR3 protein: CASSPGTSGGMEFF
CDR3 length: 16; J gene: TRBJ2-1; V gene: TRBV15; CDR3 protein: CATSRVGQGLYNEQFF
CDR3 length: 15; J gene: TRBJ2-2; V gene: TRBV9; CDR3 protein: CASSVRSGASGELFF
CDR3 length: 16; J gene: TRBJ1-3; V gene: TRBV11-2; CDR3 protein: CASSSGTGHSGNTIYF
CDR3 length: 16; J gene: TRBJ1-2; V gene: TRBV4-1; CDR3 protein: CASSQVTLGTGGANTF
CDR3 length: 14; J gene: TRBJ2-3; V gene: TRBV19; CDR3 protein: CASSPSGTTDTQYF
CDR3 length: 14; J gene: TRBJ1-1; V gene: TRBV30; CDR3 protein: CAWSFDTGIHEAFF
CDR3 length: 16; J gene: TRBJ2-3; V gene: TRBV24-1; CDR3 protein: CATSDLQWAGTDTQYF
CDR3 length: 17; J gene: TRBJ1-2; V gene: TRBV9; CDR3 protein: CASSVAVGQGNNYGYTF
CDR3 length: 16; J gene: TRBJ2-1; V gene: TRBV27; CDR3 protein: CASSLSPAGGYNEQFF
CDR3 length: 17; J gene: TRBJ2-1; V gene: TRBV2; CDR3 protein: CASSGASGGASYNEQFF
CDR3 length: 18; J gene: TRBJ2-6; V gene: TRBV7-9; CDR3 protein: CASSLAGTGDSGANVLTF
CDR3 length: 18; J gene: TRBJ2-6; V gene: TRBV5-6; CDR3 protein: CASSPDGGLSSGANVLTF
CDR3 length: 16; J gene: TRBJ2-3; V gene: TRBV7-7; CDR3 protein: CASSSGPGGAADTQYF
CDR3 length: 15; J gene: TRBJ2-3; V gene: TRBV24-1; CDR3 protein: CATSDNGQRPDTQYF
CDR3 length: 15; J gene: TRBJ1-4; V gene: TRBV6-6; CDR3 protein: CASSYSTGVNEKLFF
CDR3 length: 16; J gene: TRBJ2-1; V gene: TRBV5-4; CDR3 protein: CASSFHLGGGINEQFF
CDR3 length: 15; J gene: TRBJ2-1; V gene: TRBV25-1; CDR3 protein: CASSASAGVYNEQFF
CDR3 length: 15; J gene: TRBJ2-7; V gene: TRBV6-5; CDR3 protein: CASSYSGGHTREQYF
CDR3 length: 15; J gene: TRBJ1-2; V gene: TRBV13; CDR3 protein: CASSLVGARGQGYTF
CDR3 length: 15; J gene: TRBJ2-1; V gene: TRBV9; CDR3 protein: CASKSLERYYNEQFF
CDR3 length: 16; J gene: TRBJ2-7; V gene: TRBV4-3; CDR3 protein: CASSLGRTSNVYEQYF
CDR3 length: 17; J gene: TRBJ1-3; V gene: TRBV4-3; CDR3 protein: CASSQDETGGKGSTIYF
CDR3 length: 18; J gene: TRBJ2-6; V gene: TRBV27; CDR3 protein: CASSPTGGTNSGANVLTF
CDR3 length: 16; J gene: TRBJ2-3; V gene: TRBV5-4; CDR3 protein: CASSLRLSASTDTQYF
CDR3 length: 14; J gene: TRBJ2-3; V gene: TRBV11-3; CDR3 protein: CASSLPTQGTAQYF
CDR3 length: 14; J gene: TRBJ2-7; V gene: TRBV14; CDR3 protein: CASSHTRGGREQYF
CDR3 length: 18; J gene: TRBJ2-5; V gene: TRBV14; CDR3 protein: CASSQSGLSTLQRETQYF
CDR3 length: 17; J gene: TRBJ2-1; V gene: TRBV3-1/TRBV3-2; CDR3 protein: CASSQGLRDYTYNEQFF
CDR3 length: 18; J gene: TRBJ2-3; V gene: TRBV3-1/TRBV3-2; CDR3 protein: CASSQDYLSGFRTDTQYF
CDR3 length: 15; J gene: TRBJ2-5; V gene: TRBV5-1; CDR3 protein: CASRSSGGYMETQYF
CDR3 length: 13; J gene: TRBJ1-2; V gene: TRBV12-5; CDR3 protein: CASGHGTGYGYTF
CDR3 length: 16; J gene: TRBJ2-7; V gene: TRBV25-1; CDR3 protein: CASSEPLMRDGYEQYF